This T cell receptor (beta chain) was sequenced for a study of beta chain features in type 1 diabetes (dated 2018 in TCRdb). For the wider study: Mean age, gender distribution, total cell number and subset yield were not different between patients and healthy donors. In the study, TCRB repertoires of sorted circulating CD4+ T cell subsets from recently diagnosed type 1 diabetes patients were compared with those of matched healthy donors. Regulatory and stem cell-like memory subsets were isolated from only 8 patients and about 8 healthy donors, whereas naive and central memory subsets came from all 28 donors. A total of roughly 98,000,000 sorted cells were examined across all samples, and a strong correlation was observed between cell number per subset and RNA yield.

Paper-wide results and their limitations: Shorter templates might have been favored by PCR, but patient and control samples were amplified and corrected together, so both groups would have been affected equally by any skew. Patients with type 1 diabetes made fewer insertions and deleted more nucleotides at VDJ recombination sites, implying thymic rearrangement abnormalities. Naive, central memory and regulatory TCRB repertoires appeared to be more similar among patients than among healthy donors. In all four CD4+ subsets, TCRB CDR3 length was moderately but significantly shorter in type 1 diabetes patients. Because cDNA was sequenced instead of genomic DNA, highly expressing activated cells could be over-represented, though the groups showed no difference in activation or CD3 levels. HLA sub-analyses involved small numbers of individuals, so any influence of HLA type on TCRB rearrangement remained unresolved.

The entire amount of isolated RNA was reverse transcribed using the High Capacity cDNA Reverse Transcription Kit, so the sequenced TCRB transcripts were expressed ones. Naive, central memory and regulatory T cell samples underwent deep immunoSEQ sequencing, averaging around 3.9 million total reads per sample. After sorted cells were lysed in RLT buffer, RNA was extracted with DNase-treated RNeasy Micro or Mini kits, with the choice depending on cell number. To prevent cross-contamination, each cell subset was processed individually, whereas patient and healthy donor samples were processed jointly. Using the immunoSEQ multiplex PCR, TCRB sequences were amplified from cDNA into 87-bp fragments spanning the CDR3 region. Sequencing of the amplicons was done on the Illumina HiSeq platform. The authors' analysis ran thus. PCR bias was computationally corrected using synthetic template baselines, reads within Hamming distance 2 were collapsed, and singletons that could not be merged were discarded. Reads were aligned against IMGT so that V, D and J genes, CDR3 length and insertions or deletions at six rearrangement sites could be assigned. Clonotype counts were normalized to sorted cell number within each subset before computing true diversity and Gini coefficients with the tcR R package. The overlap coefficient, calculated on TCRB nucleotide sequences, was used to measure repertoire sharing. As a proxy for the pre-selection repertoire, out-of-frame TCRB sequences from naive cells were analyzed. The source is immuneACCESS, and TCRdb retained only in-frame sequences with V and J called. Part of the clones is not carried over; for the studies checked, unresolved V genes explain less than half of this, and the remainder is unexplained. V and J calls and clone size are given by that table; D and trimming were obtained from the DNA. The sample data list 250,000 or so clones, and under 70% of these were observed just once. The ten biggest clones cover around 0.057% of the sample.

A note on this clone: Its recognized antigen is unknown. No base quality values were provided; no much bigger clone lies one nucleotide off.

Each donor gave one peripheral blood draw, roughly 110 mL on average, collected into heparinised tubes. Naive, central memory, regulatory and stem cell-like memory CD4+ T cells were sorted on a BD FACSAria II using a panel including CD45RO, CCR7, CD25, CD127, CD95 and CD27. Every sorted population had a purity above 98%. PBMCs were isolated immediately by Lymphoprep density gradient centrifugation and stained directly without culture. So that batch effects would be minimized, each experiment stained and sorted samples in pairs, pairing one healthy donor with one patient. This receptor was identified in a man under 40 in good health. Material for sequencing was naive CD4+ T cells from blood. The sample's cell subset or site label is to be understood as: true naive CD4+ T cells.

In nucleotides, the sequence is TGTGCCAGCAGCTTAGGGAGCGGCTACGAGCAGTACTTC. It specifies CASSLGSGYEQYF. The chain is made from TRBV5-6 and TRBJ2-7; perhaps TRBD2 is the D gene, with 5 bases matching. Including the terminal cysteine and phenylalanine, the CDR3 comprises 13 residues. The CDR3 DNA has 39 bases and is translated from base 1. V is cut by 2 bases and J by 3 bases, and the space between the germline ends is 9 bases. Looking up the germline V gene yields CDR1 SGHDT and CDR2 YYEEEE.